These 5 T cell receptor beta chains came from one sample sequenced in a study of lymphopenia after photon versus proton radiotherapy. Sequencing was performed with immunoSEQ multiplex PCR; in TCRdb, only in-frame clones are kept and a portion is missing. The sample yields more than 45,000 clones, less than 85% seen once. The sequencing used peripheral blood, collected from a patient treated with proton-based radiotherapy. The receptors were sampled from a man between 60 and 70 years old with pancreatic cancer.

Here the CDR3 DNA reads TGTGCCAGCAGCTCCTTGCAGGGGCTATATAATGAAAAACTGTTTTTT. It translates to CASSSLQGLYNEKLFF. This chain joins TRBV7-3 and TRBJ1-4, with D possibly being TRBD1 (6 bases). This CDR3 spans 16 amino acids. V was trimmed by 4 bases and J by 4 bases, leaving 16 bases between them. The V gene's germline CDR1 is SGHTA and CDR2 FQGTGA.

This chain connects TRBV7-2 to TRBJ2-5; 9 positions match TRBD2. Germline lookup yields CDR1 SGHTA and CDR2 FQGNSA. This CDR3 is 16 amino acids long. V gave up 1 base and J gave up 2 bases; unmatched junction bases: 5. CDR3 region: CASSLGPTSGQETQYF. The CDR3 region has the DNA TGTGCCAGCAGCTTAGGTCCGACTAGCGGACAAGAGACCCAGTACTTC.

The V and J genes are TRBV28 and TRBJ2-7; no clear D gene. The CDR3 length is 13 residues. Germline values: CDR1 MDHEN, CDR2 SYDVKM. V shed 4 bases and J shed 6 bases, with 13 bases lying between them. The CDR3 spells CASSSGFTIEQYF. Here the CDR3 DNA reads TGTGCCAGCAGTTCCGGGTTTACGATCGAGCAGTACTTC.

In DNA form, the CDR3 reads TGTGCCAGCAGTTACTCCCGGGGTCAGCCCCAGCATTTT. Protein sequence: CASSYSRGQPQHF. The V call is TRBV6-6, the J call TRBJ1-5; D is uncertain. This CDR3 region has 13 residues. Germline V gene lookup returns CDR1 MNHNY and CDR2 SVGAGI (reference sequence). The V and J ends lost 0 bases and 6 bases respectively, with 6 bases between them.

This chain's CDR3 is CASSSDGGVYEQYF. The CDR3 region has the DNA TGTGCCAGCAGCTCAGACGGAGGGGTCTACGAGCAGTACTTC. V usage is TRBV7-9 and J usage is TRBJ2-7; D is perhaps TRBD2 (6 bases). CDR1 is SEHNR, CDR2 FQNEAQ, per germline (reference sequence). Deletions cut 4 bases from V and 3 bases from J, with 13 bases between. The CDR3 has 14 amino acids. Variable domain in full (rest from reference TRBV7-9 and TRBJ2-7): DTGVSQNPRHKITKRGQNVTFRCDPISEHNRLYWYRQTLGQGPEFLTYFQNEAQLEKSRLLSDRFSAERPKGSFSTLEIQRTEQGDSAMYLCASSSDGGVYEQYFGPGTRLTVT.